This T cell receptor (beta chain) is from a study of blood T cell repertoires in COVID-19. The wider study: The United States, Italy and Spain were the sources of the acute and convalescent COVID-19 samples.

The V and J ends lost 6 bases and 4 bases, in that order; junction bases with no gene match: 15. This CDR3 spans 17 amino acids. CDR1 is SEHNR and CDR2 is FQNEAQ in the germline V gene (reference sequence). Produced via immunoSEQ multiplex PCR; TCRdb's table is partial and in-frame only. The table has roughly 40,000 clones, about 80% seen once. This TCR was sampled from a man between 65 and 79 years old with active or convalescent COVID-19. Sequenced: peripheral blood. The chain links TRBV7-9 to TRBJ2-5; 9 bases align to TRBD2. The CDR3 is CASSFSERLAGTETQYF. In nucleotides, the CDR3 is TGTGCCAGCAGTTTTTCCGAGCGGCTAGCGGGGACAGAGACCCAGTACTTC.